These 29 T cell receptor beta chains were all obtained from the same sample, sequenced in a study of OX40 agonist ivuxolimab in advanced cancers. TCRdb's copy holds only in-frame clones and misses some; the assay was immunoSEQ multiplex PCR. The profile shows fewer than 30,000 clones, around 80% of them singletons. This specimen was CD4+ or CD8+ T cells sorted from blood, taken in a trial of the OX40 agonist ivuxolimab. The receptors were gathered from an adult with an advanced solid tumor such as melanoma, head and neck, liver or kidney cancer.

The chain uses TRBV27 and TRBJ2-7; 7 nucleotides line up with TRBD2. The germline V gene encodes CDR1 MNHEY and CDR2 SMNVEV (reference sequence). This CDR3 region has 16 residues. J lost 0 bases, V lost 1 base, and 6 bases had no gene match. The CDR3, as DNA: TGTGCCAGCAGTTTATTCAGCGGGGCAAGCTCCTACGAGCAGTACTTC. It translates to CASSLFSGASSYEQYF.

The CDR3 loop is CASSIGEEVGYTF. DNA of the CDR3: TGTGCCAGTAGTATAGGGGAAGAAGTAGGCTACACCTTC. This chain links TRBV19 with TRBJ1-2; D is uncertain. The CDR3 has 13 residues. Germline CDR1 reads LNHDA; CDR2 reads SQIVND (reference sequence). Trimming pared 1 base from V and 8 bases from J, leaving 11 bases between.

This sequence joins TRBV5-5 and TRBJ2-7; TRBD1 is a possible D gene (6 bases). Trimming cost V 2 bases and J 7 bases, with 16 bases left between them. The germline V gene encodes CDR1 SGHKS and CDR2 YYEKEE (reference sequence). The CDR3 is 14 residues long. The CDR3: CASSLGTSTLEQYF. DNA of the CDR3: TGTGCCAGCAGCTTAGGGACAAGTACCCTAGAGCAGTACTTC.

This chain joins TRBV7-9 and TRBJ1-3; 9 bases match TRBD1. The germline CDR1 and CDR2 sequences are SEHNR and FQNEAQ (reference sequence). V was clipped by 1 base and J by 4 bases; unmatched bases: 5. The CDR3 consists of 16 residues. CDR3 DNA sequence: TGTGCCAGCAGCTTAGGGGGACAGGGAACAGGAAACACCATATATTTT. Its protein product is CASSLGGQGTGNTIYF.

This clone is medium-sized within its sample. Other DNA sequences in the sample encode the same CDR3. V gene TRBV2 combines with J gene TRBJ1-6, with 9 nucleotides matching TRBD1. The germline V gene encodes CDR1 SNHLY and CDR2 FYNNEI. J lost 10 bases, V lost 5 bases, and 9 bases had no gene match. The CDR3 runs to 15 residues. The CDR3 sequence: CASSTPGQGNSPLHF. For the CDR3, the DNA is TGTGCCAGCAGTACGCCGGGACAGGGCAACTCACCCCTCCACTTT.

The chain uses TRBV29-1 and TRBJ1-1; TRBD1 matches 10 bases. V was clipped by 0 bases and J by 3 bases; unmatched bases: 10. Germline CDR1 and CDR2: SQVTM and ANQGSEA. The CDR3 is made up of 17 amino acids. The CDR3 bases are TGCAGCGTTGAAGAGAGGGGGACAGGGGTCCTCGACACTGAAGCTTTCTTT. It translates to CSVEERGTGVLDTEAFF.

The genes are TRBV21-1 and TRBJ1-1; the table's D call of TRBD1 was not tested on the DNA. TRBV21-1 is listed as a pseudogene. This CDR3 region has 18 residues. The CDR3 loop is CASSKIHSGATRNTEAFF. The CDR3 DNA is TGTGCCAGCAGCAAAATTCATTCAGGGGCCACGAGGAACACTGAAGCTTTCTTT.

This clone has more than one count but fewer than ten. The rearrangement uses TRBV6-5 and TRBJ1-6, with 9 bases that match TRBD1. The J segment lost 7 bases and the V segment lost 7 bases, leaving 2 bases of the junction unmatched. Germline V lookup: CDR1 MNHEY, CDR2 SVGAGI. CDR3 length equals 13 residues. The CDR3 here is CASKGQGNSPLHF. In DNA form, the CDR3 reads TGTGCCAGCAAAGGACAGGGGAATTCACCCCTCCACTTT.

This chain uses TRBV15 with TRBJ2-3; 8 bases agree with TRBD2. Germline CDR1 reads LNHNV; CDR2 reads YYDKDF (reference sequence). V shed 5 bases and J 0 bases; nucleotides not matched to a gene: 4. The CDR3 sequence is 15 residues long. The CDR3 DNA sequence: TGTGCCACCAGCTTCGGGGGGGCTAGCACAGATACGCAGTATTTT. Its protein product is CATSFGGASTDTQYF. The full variable domain, with the rest looked up from reference TRBV15 and TRBJ2-3, is DAMVIQNPRYQVTQFGKPVTLSCSQTLNHNVMYWYQQKSSQAPKLLFHYYDKDFNNEADTPDNFQSRRPNTSFCFLDIRSPGLGDTAMYLCATSFGGASTDTQYFGPGTRLTVL.

In DNA form, the CDR3 reads TGTGCCATCAGTGATAATTCGGGCCCCCGGGCCCAGCATTTT. Its translation is CAISDNSGPRAQHF. The chain carries TRBV10-3 and TRBJ1-5, with D hard to call. Germline CDR1 is ENHRY and CDR2 is SYGVKD. V shed 3 bases and J shed 11 bases, with 17 bases lying between them. The CDR3 sequence is 14 residues long.

This sequence joins TRBV9 and TRBJ1-6, with D hard to call. The CDR3 spans 15 residues. Germline V gene lookup returns CDR1 SGDLS and CDR2 YYNGEE. With 4 bases removed from V and 4 bases from J, the gap between germline ends came to 12 bases. The DNA of the CDR3 is TGTGCCAGCAGCCCGCAACACGGATATAATTCACCCCTCCACTTT. Encoded protein: CASSPQHGYNSPLHF.

The gene calls are TRBV9 and TRBJ1-3, with TRBD1 matching 9 bases. Germline V lookup: CDR1 SGDLS, CDR2 YYNGEE. There are 17 residues in the CDR3. The junction had 8 bases not matched to a gene; V was cut back by 0 bases and J by 4 bases. The CDR3 loop reads CASSVAFLQGAGNTIYF. CDR3 coding DNA: TGTGCCAGCAGCGTAGCCTTTTTACAGGGGGCAGGAAACACCATATATTTT.

The chain combines TRBV6-5 with TRBJ1-6; D is unclear. The CDR3 length is 13 residues. Per germline, CDR1 MNHEY and CDR2 SVGAGI. Deletions cut 0 bases from V and 10 bases from J, with 7 bases between. The CDR3 DNA reads as TGTGCCAGCAGTTACTCGGGAAAGTCACCCCTCCACTTT. Translation gives CASSYSGKSPLHF.

The table lists this clone with a count of one. V and J are TRBV28 and TRBJ2-2, with D hard to call. Germline V gene sequence: CDR1 MDHEN, CDR2 SYDVKM. Trimming took 5 bases from V and 3 from J, leaving 4 bases between them. The CDR3 runs to 12 residues. CDR3 bases: TGTGCCAGCAGTGAATACACCGGGGAGCTGTTTTTT. This sequence encodes CASSEYTGELFF.

The chain employs TRBV4-1 and TRBJ1-1; TRBD1 agrees at 7 bases. The CDR3 covers 15 residues. From germline, CDR1 is MGHRA and CDR2 YSYEKL. The V and J ends lost 3 bases and 1 base, in that order; junction bases with no gene match: 5. CDR3 coding DNA: TGCGCCAGCAGCCACGCCCGACAGGGGAACACTGAAGCTTTCTTT. Its translation is CASSHARQGNTEAFF.

This clone was seen only once. The rearrangement uses TRBV11-2 and TRBJ2-6, with 12 positions matching TRBD1. Germline V gives CDR1 SGHAT, CDR2 FQNNGV. The ends lost 8 bases at V and 3 bases at J; junction bases unmatched: 5. The CDR3 totals 16 residues. Written as DNA, the CDR3 is TGTGCCAGCCGCGGGACAGGGGGCCTTGGGGCCAACGTCCTGACTTTC. Translating gives CASRGTGGLGANVLTF. Using reference TRBV11-2 and TRBJ2-6 for the parts outside the CDR3, the full variable domain is EAGVAQSPRYKIIEKRQSVAFWCNPISGHATLYWYQQILGQGPKLLIQFQNNGVVDDSQLPKDRFSAERLKGVDSTLKIQPAKLEDSAVYLCASRGTGGLGANVLTFGAGSRLTVL.

The CDR3 loop is CASSLGTGAKNIQYF. Here the CDR3 DNA reads TGTGCCAGCAGTTTAGGGACAGGGGCCAAAAACATTCAGTACTTC. V is TRBV27 and J is TRBJ2-4, with 9 bases fitting TRBD1. This CDR3 comprises 15 residues. Germline-derived CDR1 and CDR2 are MNHEY and SMNVEV (reference sequence). V lost 2 bases and J lost 1; bases outside the gene matches: 0.

The chain employs TRBV7-9 and TRBJ2-3, with D perhaps TRBD2 (5 bases). Germline V CDR1 and CDR2: SEHNR, FQNEAQ (reference sequence). The CDR3 length is 18 residues. V gave up 1 base and J gave up 1 base, with 18 bases separating them. The CDR3 bases are TGTGCCAGCAGCTTAGGCGGGTCGGCCCAATGGGGCACAGATACGCAGTATTTT. As protein: CASSLGGSAQWGTDTQYF.

This chain joins TRBV6-6 and TRBJ2-1; 8 bases fit TRBD1. Germline-derived CDR1 and CDR2 are MNHNY and SVGAGI (reference sequence). V lost 6 bases to trimming and J lost 2 bases; unmatched junction nucleotides: 9. This CDR3 spans 16 amino acids. The CDR3 reads CASRDRRTGPYNEQFF. In nucleotides, the CDR3 is TGTGCCAGCAGGGATCGCAGGACAGGGCCCTACAATGAGCAGTTCTTC.

The J gene is TRBJ1-1, the V gene TRBV4-3; D is unclear. The ends were cut back, 2 bases at V and 1 base at J, with 11 bases in the middle. This CDR3 spans 15 amino acids. Germline CDR1 reads LGHNA; CDR2 reads YSLEER. The CDR3 sequence: CASSQRFERNTEAFF. In DNA, the CDR3 is TGCGCCAGCAGCCAAAGGTTTGAAAGGAACACTGAAGCTTTCTTT.

CDR3 nucleotide sequence: TGTGCCAGAAGCTTGGCCGGGATTTACTACGAGCAGTACTTC. Amino acids: CARSLAGIYYEQYF. The chain carries TRBV5-3 and TRBJ2-7; D is possibly TRBD2 (5 bases). TRBV5-3 is an ORF; its function is uncertain. V was shortened by 0 bases and J by 3 bases, with 10 bases between the two germline ends. The CDR3 loop spans 14 amino acids.

The genes are TRBV14 and TRBJ2-2; D unclear. The CDR3 has 15 amino acids. Trimming stripped 1 base from V and 1 base from J, with 7 bases between. Germline V gene sequence: CDR1 SGHDN, CDR2 FVKESK. CDR3 DNA: TGTGCCAGCAGCCAAGTTCGGATGAACACCGGGGAGCTGTTTTTT. This encodes CASSQVRMNTGELFF.

This clone was seen just once. The chain combines TRBV9 with TRBJ1-4; D not resolved. CDR3 length equals 15 residues. The germline V and J ends were trimmed by 4 bases and 2 bases, with 12 bases remaining between them. The V gene's germline CDR1 is SGDLS and CDR2 YYNGEE. CDR3: CASSTGFLTNEKLFF. The CDR3 bases are TGTGCCAGCAGCACCGGGTTTTTGACTAATGAAAAACTGTTTTTT.

This chain uses TRBV18 with TRBJ2-5, with unresolved D. Trimming removed 5 bases from V and 1 base from J, with 11 bases in between. The CDR3 is made up of 14 amino acids. The germline V gene has CDR1 KGHSH and CDR2 LQKENI. CDR3: CASSTRSTQETQYF. For the CDR3, the DNA is TGTGCCAGCTCAACGAGGTCGACCCAAGAGACCCAGTACTTC.

The chain employs TRBV27 and TRBJ2-2, with 9 bases matching TRBD1. The CDR3 totals 13 residues. Germline CDR1 reads MNHEY; CDR2 reads SMNVEV (reference sequence). V lost 2 bases, J lost 11 bases, and 3 bases stayed unmatched. The CDR3 sequence is CASSLPGQGELFF. CDR3 in DNA: TGTGCCAGCAGTTTACCGGGACAGGGAGAGCTGTTTTTT.

This sequence joins TRBV19 and TRBJ2-7; D remains ambiguous. Trimming cost V 2 bases and J 3 bases, with 11 bases left between them. Germline V gene data show CDR1 as LNHDA and CDR2 as SQIVND (reference sequence). There are 14 residues in the CDR3. The CDR3 nucleotides are TGTGCCAGTAGTATAAGCGCGGCCTACTACGAGCAGTACTTC. It yields the protein CASSISAAYYEQYF.

This chain links TRBV6-6 with TRBJ1-1; weak D call: TRBD1 (6 bases). This CDR3 region has 15 residues. Germline CDR1 and CDR2: MNHNY and SVGAGI (reference sequence). Deletions cut 5 bases from V and 2 bases from J, with 15 bases between. As DNA, the CDR3 is TGTGCCAGCAGTACACAGGGTTCCAGAAACACTGAAGCTTTCTTT. It encodes CASSTQGSRNTEAFF.

The chain carries TRBV4-3 and TRBJ1-5; unclear D gene. V gave up 0 bases and J gave up 7 bases, with 10 bases separating them. This CDR3 has 14 residues. Germline V gene data show CDR1 as LGHNA and CDR2 as YSLEER. The chain's CDR3 is CASSQEEGRQPQHF. The CDR3 nucleotides are TGCGCCAGCAGCCAAGAGGAAGGGCGACAGCCCCAGCATTTT.

The chain carries TRBV4-3 and TRBJ1-5, with unresolved D. In germline, CDR1 is LGHNA, CDR2 YSLEER. This CDR3 is 16 amino acids long. V shed 0 bases and J shed 4 bases, with 13 bases lying between them. Here the CDR3 reads CASSQDGPPLNQPQHF. The CDR3 region has the DNA TGCGCCAGCAGCCAAGATGGGCCACCCTTGAATCAGCCCCAGCATTTT.